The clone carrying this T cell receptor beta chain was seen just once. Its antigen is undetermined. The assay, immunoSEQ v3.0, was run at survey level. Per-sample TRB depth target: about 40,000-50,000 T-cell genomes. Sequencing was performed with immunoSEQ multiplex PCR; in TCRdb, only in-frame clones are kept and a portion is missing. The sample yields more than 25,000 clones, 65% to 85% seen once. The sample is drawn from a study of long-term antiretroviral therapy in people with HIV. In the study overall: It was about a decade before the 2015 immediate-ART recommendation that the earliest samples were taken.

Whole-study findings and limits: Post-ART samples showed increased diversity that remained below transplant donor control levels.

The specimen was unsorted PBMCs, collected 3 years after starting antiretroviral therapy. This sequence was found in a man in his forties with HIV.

CDR3 loop: CASSLGGGVTLGYTF. CDR3 bases: TGTGCCAGCAGTTTAGGGGGGGGTGTTACACTTGGCTACACCTTC. This chain connects TRBV27 to TRBJ1-2; possibly TRBD1 for D (5 bases). Germline V lookup: CDR1 MNHEY, CDR2 SMNVEV (reference sequence). This CDR3 is 15 amino acids long. V lost 2 bases and J 7 bases, leaving 17 bases between the germline ends.